This entry describes one T cell receptor beta chain. TCRdb analysed the 5' RACE reads with MiXCR anew, one entry per CDR3 protein. The table shows hundreds of thousands of distinct CDR3 sequences, with 20% to 25% occurring only once. The ends were cut back, 3 bases at V and 4 bases at J, with 10 bases in the middle. The CDR3 has 13 residues. The germline gives CDR1 SGHDN, CDR2 FVKESK. The entry originates in a study of CD8 T cells in ankylosing spondylitis. The sequence came from a male donor with ankylosing spondylitis or in good health (not recorded which). V is TRBV14 and J is TRBJ2-7; tentatively, D is TRBD1 (6 bases). Sequencing was done on a sample of blood, either unsorted or a sorted T cell fraction (not recorded which). CDR3 nucleotides: TGTGCCAGCAGCCAGGGCAGGGGTTACGAGCAGTACTTC. Its translation is CASSQGRGYEQYF.